This T cell receptor (beta chain) stems from a study of cytomegalovirus exposure and HLA in healthy donors. Study-level results: TCR clusters originating in the first cohort tended to co-occur in the 110 or so validation repertoires, according to a later analysis. TCR beta chains numbering 164 were designated cytomegalovirus-associated. Rare TCR sequences dominated, though some public TCRs recurred in many donors.

The CDR3 runs to 16 residues. Germline V gene lookup returns CDR1 LGHNA and CDR2 YNFKEQ. V shed 4 bases, J shed 3 bases, and the junction held 6 bases outside the gene matches. Sequencing used immunoSEQ multiplex PCR; TCRdb keeps in-frame clones, though not all of them. The sample has tens of thousands of clones, 90% to 95% seen once. Turning to this clone: Its antigen is as yet unknown.

The gene calls are TRBV4-2 and TRBJ2-1; TRBD2 matches 10 bases. The sequence came from a woman aged 18-35 years in good health and CMV-seronegative. Sequencing input: PBMCs. In DNA form, the CDR3 reads TGTGCCAGCAGCCTTGAGAGGACTAGCGGCTACAATGAGCAGTTCTTC. Its protein is CASSLERTSGYNEQFF.